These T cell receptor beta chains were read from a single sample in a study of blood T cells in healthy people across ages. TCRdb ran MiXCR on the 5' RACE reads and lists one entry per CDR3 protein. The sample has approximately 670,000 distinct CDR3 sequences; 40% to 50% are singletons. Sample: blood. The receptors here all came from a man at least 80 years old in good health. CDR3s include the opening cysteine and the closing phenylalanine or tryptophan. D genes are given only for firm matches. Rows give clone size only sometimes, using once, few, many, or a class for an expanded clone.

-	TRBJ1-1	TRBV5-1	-	CASSLEVDRRNTEAFF	TGCGCCAGCAGCTTGGAGGTCGACAGGCGGAACACTGAAGCTTTCTTT
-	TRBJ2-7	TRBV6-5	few	CASSYRGGQKNEQYF	TGTGCCAGCAGTTATAGGGGGGGGCAAAAGAACGAGCAGTACTTC
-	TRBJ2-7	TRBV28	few	CASNVVQNYEQYF	TGTGCCAGCAACGTAGTCCAGAACTACGAGCAGTACTTC
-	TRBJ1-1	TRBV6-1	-	CASSEVGRWNTEAFF	TGTGCCAGCAGTGAAGTAGGGCGTTGGAACACTGAAGCTTTCTTT
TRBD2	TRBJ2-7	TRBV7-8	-	CASSNEIAGAFGYEQYF	TGTGCCAGCAGCAATGAAATAGCGGGGGCCTTTGGCTACGAGCAGTACTTC
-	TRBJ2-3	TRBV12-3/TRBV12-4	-	CASSQPVGGPRDTQYF	TGTGCCAGCTCCCAACCGGTGGGGGGGCCGAGAGATACGCAGTATTTT
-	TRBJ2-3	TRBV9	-	CASSVAQRAGPGDTQYF	TGTGCCAGCAGCGTAGCACAGAGAGCAGGTCCGGGAGATACGCAGTATTTT
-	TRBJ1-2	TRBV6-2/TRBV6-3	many	CASSYTSGGPRYGYTF	TGTGCCAGCAGTTACACCTCGGGGGGGCCTAGGTATGGCTACACCTTC
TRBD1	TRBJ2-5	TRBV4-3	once	CASSQVSQGGTQYF	TGCGCCAGCAGCCAAGTCTCACAGGGGGGGACCCAGTACTTC
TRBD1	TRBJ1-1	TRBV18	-	CASSLRQGASTEAFF	TGTGCCAGCTCACTTCGACAGGGTGCGAGCACTGAAGCTTTCTTT
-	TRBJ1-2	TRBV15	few	CATSRDIGGNTF	TGTGCCACCAGCAGAGATATTGGGGGAAACACCTTC
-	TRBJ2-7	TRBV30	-	CAWTGQSYEQYF	TGTGCCTGGACGGGACAATCCTACGAGCAGTACTTC
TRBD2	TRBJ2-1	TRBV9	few	CASSVMSSGDYNEQFF	TGTGCCAGCAGCGTAATGAGTAGCGGGGACTACAATGAGCAGTTCTTC
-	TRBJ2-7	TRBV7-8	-	CASSLTVTSYNEQYF	TGTGCCAGCAGCTTAACGGTGACTTCCTACAATGAGCAGTACTTC
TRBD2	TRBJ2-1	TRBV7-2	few	CASSESGSSYNEQFF	TGTGCCAGCAGCGAGAGCGGGAGCTCCTACAATGAGCAGTTCTTC
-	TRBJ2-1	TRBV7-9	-	CASSPLYEQFF	TGTGCCAGCAGCCCTCTCTATGAGCAGTTCTTC
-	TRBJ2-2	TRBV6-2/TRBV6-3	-	CASSYARRTNTGELFF	TGTGCCAGCAGTTACGCGAGACGGACAAACACCGGGGAGCTGTTTTTT
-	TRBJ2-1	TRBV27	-	CASSLLRTGNEQFF	TGTGCCAGCAGTTTGCTAAGAACTGGCAATGAGCAGTTCTTC
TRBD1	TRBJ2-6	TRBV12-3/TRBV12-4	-	CASSFGQGAKGANVLTF	TGTGCCAGCAGTTTTGGGCAGGGGGCAAAGGGGGCCAACGTCCTGACTTTC
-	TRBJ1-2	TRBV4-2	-	CASSQDARQSYGYTF	TGTGCCAGCAGCCAAGATGCGAGACAGAGCTATGGCTACACCTTC
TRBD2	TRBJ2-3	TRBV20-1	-	CSARDLTSGGTQYF	TGCAGTGCTAGAGATCTCACTAGCGGGGGTACGCAGTATTTT
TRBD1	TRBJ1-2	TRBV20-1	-	CSVGDRVYGYTF	TGCAGTGTGGGGGACAGGGTCTATGGCTACACCTTC
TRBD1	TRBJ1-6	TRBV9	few	CASSAGTDYNSPLHF	TGTGCCAGCAGCGCCGGGACAGACTATAATTCACCCCTCCACTTT
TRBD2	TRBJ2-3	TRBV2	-	CASSVGTSGDTQYF	TGTGCCAGCAGCGTGGGGACTAGCGGAGATACGCAGTATTTT
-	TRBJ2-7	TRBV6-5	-	CASSYSRASYEQYF	TGTGCCAGCAGTTACTCGCGAGCTTCCTACGAGCAGTACTTC
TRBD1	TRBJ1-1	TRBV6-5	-	CASSAGTGVTEAFF	TGTGCCAGCAGTGCCGGGACAGGGGTTACTGAAGCTTTCTTT
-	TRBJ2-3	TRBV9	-	CASSADYHGTDTQYF	TGTGCCAGCAGCGCTGATTACCATGGCACAGATACGCAGTATTTT
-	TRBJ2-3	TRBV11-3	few	CASSLGETSMDTQYF	TGTGCCAGCAGCTTAGGCGAGACTAGTATGGATACGCAGTATTTT
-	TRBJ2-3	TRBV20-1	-	CSEGGRIGTDTQYF	TGCAGTGAAGGGGGGCGTATTGGCACAGATACGCAGTATTTT
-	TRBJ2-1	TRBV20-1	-	CSARANYNEQFF	TGCAGTGCTAGAGCTAATTACAATGAGCAGTTCTTC